This entry features one T cell receptor beta chain sequence. Antigen specificity is unknown. This entry belongs to a study of cytomegalovirus exposure and HLA in healthy donors. Looking at the study overall: Unique TCRs numbering around 80 million, obtained from HLA-typed donors, made up an early data release. Overall study findings and caveats: 150 or so TCR beta chains were listed as cytomegalovirus-associated.

This CDR3 region has 11 residues. Germline V CDR1 and CDR2: SGHVS, FNYEAQ. V was trimmed by 2 bases and J by 7 bases, leaving 5 bases between them. 60 Vbeta and 13 Jbeta primers were used in PCR. Measured with immunoSEQ multiplex PCR; TCRdb has only the in-frame clones, and not every one. The table lists more than 100,000 clones, around 79% of them singletons, with around 4% in the top ten. The chain is built from TRBV7-6 and TRBJ2-5; D is unclear. The TCR sequence derives from a woman aged 40 to 50 in good health and CMV-seronegative. Material: PBMCs. In DNA, the CDR3 is TGTGCCAGCAGCTTAACTTGGACCCAGTACTTC. Translating gives CASSLTWTQYF. Full variable domain (missing parts from reference TRBV7-6 and TRBJ2-5): GAGVSQSPRYKVTKRGQDVALRCDPISGHVSLYWYRQALGQGPEFLTYFNYEAQQDKSGLPNDRFSAERPEGSISTLTIQRTEQRDSAMYRCASSLTWTQYFGPGTRLLVL.